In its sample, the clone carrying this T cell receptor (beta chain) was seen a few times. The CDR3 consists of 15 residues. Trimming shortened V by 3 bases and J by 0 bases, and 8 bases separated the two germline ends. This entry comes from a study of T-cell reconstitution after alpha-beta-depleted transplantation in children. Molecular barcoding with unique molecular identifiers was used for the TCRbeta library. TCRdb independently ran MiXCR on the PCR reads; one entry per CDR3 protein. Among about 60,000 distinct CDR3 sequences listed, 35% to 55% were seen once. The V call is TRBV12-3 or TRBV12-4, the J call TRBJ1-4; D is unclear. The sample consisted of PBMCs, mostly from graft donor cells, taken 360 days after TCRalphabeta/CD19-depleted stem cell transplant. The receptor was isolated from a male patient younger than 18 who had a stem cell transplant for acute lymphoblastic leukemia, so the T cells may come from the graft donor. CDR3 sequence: CASSFGQTTNEKLFF. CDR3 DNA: TGTGCCAGCAGTTTCGGTCAGACAACTAATGAAAAACTGTTTTTT.